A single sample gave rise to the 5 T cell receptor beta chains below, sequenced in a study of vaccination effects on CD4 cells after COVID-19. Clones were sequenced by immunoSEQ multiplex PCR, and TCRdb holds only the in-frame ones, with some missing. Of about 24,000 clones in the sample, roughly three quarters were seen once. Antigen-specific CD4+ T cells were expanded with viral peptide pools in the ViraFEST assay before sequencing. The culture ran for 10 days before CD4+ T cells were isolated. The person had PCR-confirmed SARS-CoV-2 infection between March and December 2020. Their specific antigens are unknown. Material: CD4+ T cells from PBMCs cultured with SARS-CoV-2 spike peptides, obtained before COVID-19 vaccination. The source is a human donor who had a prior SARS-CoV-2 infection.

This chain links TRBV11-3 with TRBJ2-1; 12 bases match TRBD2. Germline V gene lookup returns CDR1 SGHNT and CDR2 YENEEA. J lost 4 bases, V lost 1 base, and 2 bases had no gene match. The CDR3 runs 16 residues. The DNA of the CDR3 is TGTGCCAGCAGCTTAGGAGGACTAGCGGGGTACAATGAGCAGTTCTTC. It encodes CASSLGGLAGYNEQFF.

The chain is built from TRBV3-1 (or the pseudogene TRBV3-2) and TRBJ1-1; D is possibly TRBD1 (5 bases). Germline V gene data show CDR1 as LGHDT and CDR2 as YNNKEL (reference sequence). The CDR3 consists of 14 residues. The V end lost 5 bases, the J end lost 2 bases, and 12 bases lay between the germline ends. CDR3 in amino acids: CASSWGDFNTEAFF. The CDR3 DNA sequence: TGTGCCAGCAGCTGGGGGGATTTTAACACTGAAGCTTTCTTT.

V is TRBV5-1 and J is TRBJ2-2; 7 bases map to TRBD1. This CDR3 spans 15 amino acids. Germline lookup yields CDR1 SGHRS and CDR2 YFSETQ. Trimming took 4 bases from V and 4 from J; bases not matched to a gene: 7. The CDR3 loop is CASSIRQGSTGELFF. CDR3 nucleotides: TGCGCCAGCAGCATACGACAGGGTTCCACCGGGGAGCTGTTTTTT. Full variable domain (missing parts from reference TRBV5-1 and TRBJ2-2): KAGVTQTPRYLIKTRGQQVTLSCSPISGHRSVSWYQQTPGQGLQFLFEYFSETQRNKGNFPGRFSGRQFSNSRSEMNVSTLELGDSALYLCASSIRQGSTGELFFGEGSRLTVL.

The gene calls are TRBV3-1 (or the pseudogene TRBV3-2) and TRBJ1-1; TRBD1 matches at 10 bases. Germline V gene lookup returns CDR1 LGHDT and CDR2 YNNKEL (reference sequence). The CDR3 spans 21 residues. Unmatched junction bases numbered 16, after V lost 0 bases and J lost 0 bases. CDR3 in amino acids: CASSQDWFVGQGVTLNTEAFF. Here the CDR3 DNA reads TGTGCCAGCAGCCAAGATTGGTTCGTAGGACAGGGGGTAACTTTGAACACTGAAGCTTTCTTT.

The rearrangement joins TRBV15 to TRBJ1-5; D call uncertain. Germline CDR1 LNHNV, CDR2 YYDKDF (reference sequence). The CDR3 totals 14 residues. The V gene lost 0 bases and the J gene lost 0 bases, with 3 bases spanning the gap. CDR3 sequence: CATSRDISNQPQHF. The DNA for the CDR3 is TGTGCCACCAGCAGAGACATTAGCAATCAGCCCCAGCATTTT. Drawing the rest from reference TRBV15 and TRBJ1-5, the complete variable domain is DAMVIQNPRYQVTQFGKPVTLSCSQTLNHNVMYWYQQKSSQAPKLLFHYYDKDFNNEADTPDNFQSRRPNTSFCFLDIRSPGLGDTAMYLCATSRDISNQPQHFGDGTRLSIL.